These T cell receptor beta chains were read from a single sample in a study of cytomegalovirus exposure and HLA in healthy donors. Profiled with immunoSEQ multiplex PCR; TCRdb holds only in-frame clones, not every one. The sample consists of around 150,000 clones, roughly 80% of them appearing once. Input material: PBMCs. The receptors originated from a male donor in good health and CMV-seronegative. CDR3s include the opening cysteine and the closing phenylalanine or tryptophan. A D gene is named only where the DNA matches it firmly. For some rows the clone size is stated as once, few or many, or as a class when expanded; others skip it.

NA	TRBV4-2	NA	TRBJ1-1	CASSQVGRGMDAFF	TGTGCCAGCAGCCAAGTGGGGAGGGGGATGGATGCTTTCTTT
NA	TRBV1	NA	TRBJ1-1	CTSSQERPGLMNTEAFF	TGCACCAGCAGCCAAGAACGGCCAGGACTTATGAACACTGAAGCTTTCTTT
NA	TRBV5-4	NA	TRBJ1-2	CASSLEEDYGYTF	TGTGCCAGCAGCCTCGAGGAGGACTATGGCTACACCTTC
TRBD1	TRBV27	NA	TRBJ2-7	CASSPRQGPYEQYF	TGTGCCAGCAGTCCCCGACAGGGACCCTACGAGCAGTACTTC
TRBD1	TRBV5-4	few	TRBJ1-1	CASSPDRAGTEAFF	TGTGCCAGCAGCCCGGACAGGGCAGGCACTGAAGCTTTCTTT
NA	TRBV10-1	NA	TRBJ2-3	CASSDRADTQYF	TGCGCCAGCAGTGACAGGGCAGATACGCAGTATTTT
NA	TRBV7-9	NA	TRBJ1-2	CASSLNLRAGGGYTF	TGTGCCAGCAGCTTAAACTTGCGGGCTGGAGGTGGCTACACCTTC
NA	TRBV5-1	once	TRBJ1-3	CASSLLGGQTGNTIYF	TGCGCCAGCAGCTTGTTGGGGGGGCAGACTGGAAACACCATATATTTT
NA	TRBV6-6	NA	TRBJ1-5	CASSYRGGDQPQHF	TGTGCCAGCAGTTACCGGGGAGGGGATCAGCCCCAGCATTTT
TRBD2	TRBV9	NA	TRBJ2-1	CASSVGIGTSRRNEQFF	TGTGCCAGCAGCGTAGGTATTGGGACTAGCAGGCGGAATGAGCAGTTCTTC
TRBD2	TRBV7-2	NA	TRBJ2-1	CASSSRLAGGVNEQFF	TGTGCCAGCAGCTCCCGCCTAGCGGGGGGGGTCAATGAGCAGTTCTTC
NA	TRBV6-1	once	TRBJ1-1	CASSEALRRGRTEAFF	TGTGCCAGCAGTGAAGCGCTTCGGAGGGGAAGGACTGAAGCTTTCTTT
NA	TRBV5-1	few	TRBJ1-6	CASSLSGYSPLHF	TGCGCCAGCAGCTTGAGCGGGTATTCACCCCTCCACTTT